The 32 T cell receptor beta chains in this list originate from one sample, sequenced in a study of early T cells in non-severe SARS-CoV-2 infection. TCRdb re-derived calls from the 5' RACE reads in MiXCR, one entry per CDR3 protein. Among some 67,000 distinct CDR3 sequences listed, about 13% were seen once. Sequenced material: whole blood. The receptors originated from an adult who was a healthcare worker with PCR-confirmed SARS-CoV-2 infection or an uninfected control (not recorded which).

This clonotype came up a few times. The chain is built from TRBV20-1 and TRBJ1-2; D not resolved. V shed 5 bases and J shed 4 bases, with 14 bases lying between them. The CDR3 runs 13 residues. CDR1 DFQATT and CDR2 SNEGSKA come from the germline V gene (reference sequence). In DNA, the CDR3 is TGCAGTGCTGAAGGTGGGGATCGCTATGGCTACACCTTC. Encoded protein: CSAEGGDRYGYTF.

This clonotype was observed many times. The V gene is TRBV2, the J gene TRBJ2-3; tentatively, D is TRBD2 (5 bases). Germline assignment: CDR1 SNHLY and CDR2 FYNNEI. The V end was cut by 5 bases, the J end by 6 bases, with 15 bases between. The CDR3 is 14 residues long. The CDR3, as DNA: TGTGCCAGCAGTTCCAGTCTGGGAGAGGATACGCAGTATTTT. Residues: CASSSSLGEDTQYF. The entire variable domain, with the rest obtained from reference TRBV2 and TRBJ2-3, is as follows: EPEVTQTPSHQVTQMGQEVILRCVPISNHLYFYWYRQILGQKVEFLVSFYNNEISEKSEIFDDQFSVERPDGSNFTLKIRSTKLEDSAMYFCASSSSLGEDTQYFGPGTRLTVL.

To note about this clonotype: A junction boundary mismatches the germline segment, possibly from a read error. V usage is TRBV7-9 and J usage is TRBJ2-1; maybe TRBD2 (6 bases). CDR3 length: 18 amino acids. The germline V gene has CDR1 SEHNR and CDR2 FQNEAQ (reference sequence). CDR3 residues: CASSFRRTGGASFNEQFF. The CDR3, as DNA: TGTGCCAGCAGCTTCCGCCGGACGGGCGGGGCCTCCTTCAATGAGCAGTTCTTC.

The V and J genes are TRBV29-1 and TRBJ2-3; a weak D match, TRBD1 (5 bases). CDR1 and CDR2 (germline): SQVTM, ANQGSEA. V was cut by 7 bases and J by 1 base, with 9 bases left in between. The CDR3 has 12 residues. Here the CDR3 DNA reads TGCAGCGGGGGCTGGGGCACAGATACGCAGTATTTT. Protein product: CSGGWGTDTQYF.

This clonotype has ten or more counts. CDR3 protein: CASSDGAFGEQFF. CDR3 bases: TGTGCCAGCTCCGACGGGGCCTTCGGGGAGCAGTTCTTC. The chain links TRBV28 to TRBJ2-1; D could derive from TRBD1 or TRBD2 (5 bases each). The germline gives CDR1 MDHEN, CDR2 SYDVKM. V was pared by 8 bases and J by 10 bases, with 18 bases between. This CDR3 has 13 residues. Looking up the rest from reference TRBV28 and TRBJ2-1 gives the full variable domain: DVKVTQSSRYLVKRTGEKVFLECVQDMDHENMFWYRQDPGLGLRLIYFSYDVKMKEKGDIPEGYSVSREKKERFSLILESASTNQTSMYLCASSDGAFGEQFFGPGTRLTVL.

This clonotype came up many times. The chain couples TRBV12-3 or TRBV12-4 to TRBJ2-5; D is unclear. V was pared by 2 bases and J by 2 bases, with 6 bases between. This CDR3 contains 13 residues. Here the CDR3 DNA reads TGTGCCAGCAGTTTAATCCCGCAAGAGACCCAGTACTTC. It codes for CASSLIPQETQYF.

V usage is TRBV7-2 and J usage is TRBJ2-3; unclear D gene. The CDR3 loop spans 15 amino acids. Germline-derived CDR1 and CDR2 are SGHTA and FQGNSA. Trimming stripped 8 bases from V and 3 bases from J, with 18 bases between. The CDR3 protein is CASGRIASRTDTQYF. CDR3 nucleotide sequence: TGTGCCAGCGGAAGAATTGCATCCCGAACAGATACGCAGTATTTT.

This clonotype has a count of ten or more. The chain recombines TRBV6-5 with TRBJ1-2; tentative D call: TRBD1 (5 bases). Trimming took 6 bases from V and 8 from J, leaving 19 bases between them. CDR1 MNHEY and CDR2 SVGAGI come from the germline V gene. CDR3 length: 14 amino acids. The CDR3 region has the DNA TGTGCCAGCAGAGGTTCCGGGGGAGTAGTAGGCTACACCTTC. It codes for CASRGSGGVVGYTF.

This clonotype appeared many times. The genes are TRBV30 and TRBJ1-5; D perhaps matches TRBD1 (6 bases). Deletions cut 4 bases from V and 6 bases from J, with 13 bases between. The CDR3 is 13 residues long. From germline, CDR1 is GTSNPN and CDR2 SVGIG (reference sequence). In nucleotides, the CDR3 is TGTGCCTGGAATGGTGGGGGGCTTCAGCCCCAGCATTTT. As protein: CAWNGGGLQPQHF.

The chain has TRBV6-5 and TRBJ1-4; 8 positions agree with TRBD1. The J segment lost 6 bases and the V segment lost 4 bases, leaving 4 bases of the junction unmatched. Germline-derived CDR1 and CDR2 are MNHEY and SVGAGI. The CDR3 consists of 14 residues. CDR3 bases: TGTGCCAGCAGTTCTACAGGGGGAGATGAAAAACTGTTTTTT. This gives the protein CASSSTGGDEKLFF.

This clonotype was observed a few times. The chain carries TRBV6-6 and TRBJ2-5; possibly TRBD2 for D (5 bases). CDR1 and CDR2 (germline): MNHNY, SVGAGI (reference sequence). CDR3 length equals 16 residues. V was pared by 0 bases and J by 4 bases, with 15 bases between. This CDR3 reads CASSYSSGTGPETQYF. The CDR3 nucleotides are TGTGCCAGCAGTTACTCCAGCGGTACGGGTCCAGAGACCCAGTACTTC.

This clonotype was recorded a few times. The chain links TRBV6-2 or TRBV6-3 to TRBJ1-1; no reliable D call. Trimming shortened V by 6 bases and J by 1 base, and 15 bases separated the two germline ends. Germline loops: CDR1 MNHEY, CDR2 SVGEGT. The CDR3 consists of 15 residues. This CDR3 reads CASSIGRGRNTEAFF. CDR3 bases: TGTGCCAGCAGCATAGGACGGGGAAGGAACACTGAAGCTTTCTTT.

There are many counts of this clonotype. This chain connects TRBV7-2 to TRBJ2-1; D gene unclear. Germline V gene sequence: CDR1 SGHTA, CDR2 FQGNSA. Trimming shortened V by 1 base and J by 5 bases, and 12 bases separated the two germline ends. The CDR3 is 15 residues long. The CDR3 nucleotides are TGTGCCAGCAGCTTAGTGGCTAGAAGGGACAATGAGCAGTTCTTC. Translating gives CASSLVARRDNEQFF.

The V gene is TRBV6-1, the J gene TRBJ2-5; 10 bases match TRBD2. The V gene end was trimmed by 2 bases and the J gene end by 1 base; junction bases not matched to a gene: 1. CDR1 MNHNS and CDR2 SASEGT come from the germline V gene. The CDR3 loop spans 15 amino acids. Here the CDR3 reads CASSESSGGQETQYF. The CDR3 bases are TGTGCCAGCAGTGAATCTAGCGGGGGCCAAGAGACCCAGTACTTC.

The chain uses TRBV24-1 and TRBJ2-3; 8 positions agree with TRBD1. The junction had 10 bases not matched to a gene; V was cut back by 3 bases and J by 3 bases. Germline values: CDR1 KGHDR, CDR2 SFDVKD. The CDR3 is made up of 17 amino acids. The CDR3 loop is CATSDPAGTGYTDTQYF. For the CDR3, the DNA is TGTGCCACCAGTGATCCGGCCGGGACAGGATATACAGATACGCAGTATTTT.

Details on this clonotype: This could be a read error, since a much larger clone is one nucleotide away. The chain uses TRBV20-1 and TRBJ2-7; 8 bases agree with TRBD1. The CDR3 extends over 14 amino acids. Per the germline V gene, CDR1 is DFQATT and CDR2 is SNEGSKA (reference sequence). Trimming took 3 bases from V and 4 from J; bases not matched to a gene: 8. CDR3 protein: CSARSRQGNYEQYF. The CDR3 DNA reads TGCAGTGCTAGGTCCCGACAGGGGAATTACGAGCAGTACTTC.

The rearrangement uses TRBV29-1 and TRBJ1-2; weak D call: TRBD1 (6 bases). This CDR3 region has 14 residues. Germline V gene sequence: CDR1 SQVTM, CDR2 ANQGSEA. V shed 5 bases and J shed 2 bases, with 15 bases lying between them. CDR3 coding DNA: TGCAGCGTTACTACGAGGGGACAAAACTATGGCTACACCTTC. Translated, it gives CSVTTRGQNYGYTF.

This clonotype was recorded a few times. The chain couples TRBV5-1 to TRBJ2-2, with a tentative D call TRBD1 (5 bases). CDR3 length: 14 residues. Deletions cut 4 bases from V and 0 bases from J, with 7 bases between. Germline lookup yields CDR1 SGHRS and CDR2 YFSETQ. The CDR3 region is CASSKDTNTGELFF. DNA for the CDR3: TGCGCCAGCAGCAAGGACACGAACACCGGGGAGCTGTTTTTT. Supplemented by reference TRBV5-1 and TRBJ2-2, the full variable domain reads KAGVTQTPRYLIKTRGQQVTLSCSPISGHRSVSWYQQTPGQGLQFLFEYFSETQRNKGNFPGRFSGRQFSNSRSEMNVSTLELGDSALYLCASSKDTNTGELFFGEGSRLTVL.

The chain joins TRBV20-1 to TRBJ1-1, with 7 nucleotides matching TRBD1. Germline V gene lookup returns CDR1 DFQATT and CDR2 SNEGSKA (reference sequence). Trimming took 5 bases from V and 0 from J; bases not matched to a gene: 3. This CDR3 contains 13 residues. The CDR3 bases are TGCAGTGCTCGGGACAGACTGAACACTGAAGCTTTCTTT. Protein sequence: CSARDRLNTEAFF.

There are a few counts of this clonotype. V usage is TRBV7-2 and J usage is TRBJ2-3; D might be TRBD2 (5 bases). Trimming shortened V by 5 bases and J by 9 bases, and 15 bases separated the two germline ends. The CDR3 is 13 amino acids. CDR1 SGHTA and CDR2 FQGNSA come from the germline V gene. The CDR3 loop reads CASSRARSGTQYF. CDR3 nucleotides: TGTGCCAGCAGCAGGGCCCGAAGCGGAACGCAGTATTTT.

The table lists this clonotype with many counts. The J gene is TRBJ2-5, the V gene TRBV2; no clear D gene. This CDR3 region has 12 residues. CDR1 is SNHLY and CDR2 is FYNNEI in the germline V gene. V was shortened by 8 bases and J by 0 bases, with 7 bases between the two germline ends. This chain's CDR3 is CASGPYQETQYF. The CDR3 region has the DNA TGTGCCAGCGGACCGTACCAAGAGACCCAGTACTTC.

This clonotype was counted between two and nine times. The chain uses TRBV4-1 and TRBJ2-7; TRBD1 matches at 10 bases. V shed 6 bases, J shed 5 bases, and the junction held 7 bases outside the gene matches. Germline CDR1 reads MGHRA; CDR2 reads YSYEKL. The CDR3 sequence is 14 residues long. CDR3 nucleotides: TGCGCCAGCAGAAGTCTGGGGACAGGGGACGAGCAGTACTTC. This sequence encodes CASRSLGTGDEQYF.

This chain links TRBV29-1 with TRBJ2-5, with D perhaps matching TRBD2 (6 bases). The CDR3 has 12 residues. Germline V gives CDR1 SQVTM, CDR2 ANQGSEA. V lost 6 bases to trimming and J lost 1 base, with 9 bases between them. The CDR3 DNA reads as TGCAGCGTCGGGGGTTTCCAAGAGACCCAGTACTTC. Translating it yields CSVGGFQETQYF.

This clonotype showed up many times. The DNA for the CDR3 is TGTGCCAGCAGCCCAGGGCTAGTCAAAGAGACCCAGTACTTC. Encoded protein: CASSPGLVKETQYF. The chain carries TRBV5-4 and TRBJ2-5, with D tentatively TRBD1 (5 bases). Trimming stripped 4 bases from V and 3 bases from J, with 13 bases between. CDR3 length equals 14 residues. Germline-derived CDR1 and CDR2 are SGHNT and YYREEE (reference sequence).

This clonotype was detected a few times. The chain couples TRBV19 to TRBJ2-3, with D hard to call. The CDR3 has 13 amino acids. Germline values: CDR1 LNHDA, CDR2 SQIVND (reference sequence). V was pared by 3 bases and J by 6 bases, with 10 bases between. CDR3 sequence (DNA): TGTGCCAGTAGTATCTGGTCAGAGGATACGCAGTATTTT. Its protein is CASSIWSEDTQYF.

This clonotype was seen repeatedly, ten times or more. This rearrangement joins TRBV7-2 to TRBJ2-7; D is unclear. CDR3 length equals 11 residues. Per the germline V gene, CDR1 is SGHTA and CDR2 is FQGNSA. The V end was cut by 5 bases, the J end by 8 bases, with 10 bases between. The CDR3: CASSQYWKQYF. The CDR3 nucleotides read TGTGCCAGCAGCCAATACTGGAAGCAGTACTTC.

The chain recombines TRBV19 with TRBJ1-5; no firm D call. This CDR3 spans 13 amino acids. Germline V lookup: CDR1 LNHDA, CDR2 SQIVND (reference sequence). Between the trimmed V and J ends, which lost 4 bases and 7 bases, there was a span of 11 bases. CDR3 amino acids: CASSTGSIQPQHF. The CDR3 coding sequence is TGTGCCAGTAGTACGGGGTCTATCCAGCCCCAGCATTTT.

This clonotype was recorded at least ten times. The CDR3: CASSSGLGGETQYF. The CDR3 DNA follows: TGTGCCAGCAGCTCCGGACTGGGAGGAGAGACCCAGTACTTC. The chain joins TRBV7-3 to TRBJ2-5; D is possibly TRBD2 (6 bases). Germline V gives CDR1 SGHTA, CDR2 FQGTGA. V lost 4 bases and J lost 4, with 13 bases in between. The CDR3 covers 14 residues.

This clonotype was found many times. J is TRBJ1-1 and V is TRBV29-1; D perhaps matches TRBD1 (6 bases). CDR1 and CDR2 from the germline V gene are SQVTM and ANQGSEA. The CDR3 is made up of 13 amino acids. Deletions cut 6 bases from V and 0 bases from J, with 11 bases between. The CDR3 sequence: CSVSGVLNTEAFF. The CDR3 DNA follows: TGCAGCGTCTCAGGGGTCCTGAACACTGAAGCTTTCTTT.

The V and J genes are TRBV7-9 and TRBJ2-3; 13 nucleotides line up with TRBD2. Trimming removed 7 bases from V and 2 bases from J; junction bases left unmatched: 18. The length of the CDR3 is 20 residues. Germline V gene data show CDR1 as SEHNR and CDR2 as FQNEAQ (reference sequence). The CDR3 nucleotides read TGTGCCAGCATCCCTTCTAGACTAGCGGGGGGCTCAAACAACACAGATACGCAGTATTTT. This translates into CASIPSRLAGGSNNTDTQYF.

The V call is TRBV5-1, the J call TRBJ2-7, with 7 bases matching TRBD2. Per germline, CDR1 SGHRS and CDR2 YFSETQ. J gave up 0 bases and V 7 bases, and 4 bases lay outside the gene matches. CDR3 length: 13 residues. CDR3 nucleotides: TGCGCCAGCTCAGCGGGGAGCTCCTACGAGCAGTACTTC. This sequence encodes CASSAGSSYEQYF. Complete variable domain (other parts from reference TRBV5-1 and TRBJ2-7): KAGVTQTPRYLIKTRGQQVTLSCSPISGHRSVSWYQQTPGQGLQFLFEYFSETQRNKGNFPGRFSGRQFSNSRSEMNVSTLELGDSALYLCASSAGSSYEQYFGPGTRLTVT.

The chain carries TRBV4-1 and TRBJ1-2; no definite D call. The germline V gene encodes CDR1 MGHRA and CDR2 YSYEKL. This CDR3 has 16 amino acids. V was cut by 0 bases and J by 6 bases, with 17 bases left in between. CDR3 sequence reads: CASSQDWPGDSNGYTF. For the CDR3, the DNA is TGCGCCAGCAGCCAAGATTGGCCAGGAGACTCGAATGGCTACACCTTC.